Shown below are 29 T cell receptor beta chains from a single sample sequenced in a study of neurological immune-mediated disorders. From the 5' RACE reads, TCRdb called clonotypes with MiXCR, one entry per CDR3 protein. The sample consists of 70,000 to 95,000 distinct CDR3 sequences, roughly 13% of them appearing once. Indicated time point: longitudinal time-point 2. The sequencing input was PBMCs. The origin of the receptors is a female donor with HTLV-1-associated myelopathy (HAM/TSP).

Ten or more counts support this clonotype. The CDR3 nucleotides are TGCAGTGCTAGAGGGGACAGGGTGAGAGAGACCCAGTACTTC. Residues: CSARGDRVRETQYF. The chain uses TRBV20-1 and TRBJ2-5; TRBD1 matches 9 bases. CDR1 is DFQATT, CDR2 SNEGSKA, per germline (reference sequence). V was pared by 1 base and J by 4 bases, with 4 bases of the junction left unmatched. The CDR3 loop spans 14 amino acids.

This clonotype was seen many times. The genes are TRBV9 and TRBJ2-2; 8 bases align to TRBD2. Germline V gene data show CDR1 as SGDLS and CDR2 as YYNGEE. Trimming at V came to 4 bases and at J to 3 bases, leaving 17 bases not matched to a gene. The CDR3 sequence is 19 residues long. Written as DNA, the CDR3 is TGTGCCAGCAGCCCCCGGGGGGGAGGGTCCTTTAGGGACACCGGGGAGCTGTTTTTT. The encoded protein is CASSPRGGGSFRDTGELFF.

The chain carries TRBV4-2 and TRBJ1-2; D perhaps matches TRBD1 (5 bases). This CDR3 is built from 15 residues. Germline CDR1 LGHNA, CDR2 YNFKEQ. Trimming shortened V by 0 bases and J by 1 base, and 9 bases separated the two germline ends. The CDR3 sequence: CASSQDRGFNYGYTF. The DNA for the CDR3 is TGTGCCAGCAGCCAAGATAGGGGTTTTAACTATGGCTACACCTTC.

This clonotype was picked up many times. The CDR3 nucleotides read TGCGCCAGCAGCTTATCTAGCGGGGGGCCGTCCTACGAGCAGTACTTC. This codes for CASSLSSGGPSYEQYF. The V call is TRBV5-1, the J call TRBJ2-7; 11 bases fit TRBD2. The length of the CDR3 is 16 residues. Germline V gene lookup returns CDR1 SGHRS and CDR2 YFSETQ. J was trimmed by 1 base and V by 2 bases; bases with no gene match: 5.

This clonotype was detected ten times or more. J is TRBJ2-1 and V is TRBV5-1, with D perhaps being TRBD1 or TRBD2 (5 bases each). V was pared by 0 bases and J by 6 bases, with 16 bases between. The CDR3 sequence is 16 residues long. CDR1 is SGHRS and CDR2 is YFSETQ in the germline V gene. CDR3 nucleotide sequence: TGCGCCAGCAGCTTGGCCCGTGGGGGACGCGGCAATGAGCAGTTCTTC. Its translation: CASSLARGGRGNEQFF.

This clonotype was seen ten or more times. The chain uses TRBV28 and TRBJ2-2, with D unclear. With 3 bases removed from V and 6 bases from J, the gap between germline ends came to 8 bases. The germline V gene encodes CDR1 MDHEN and CDR2 SYDVKM. The CDR3 is made up of 13 amino acids. The CDR3 DNA sequence: TGTGCCAGCAGTTTGGGATTGTCCGGGGAGCTGTTTTTT. Translation gives CASSLGLSGELFF.

In this sample, this clonotype turned up many times. The CDR3 sequence is CASSLGGGPNEQFF. The CDR3 DNA reads TGCGCCAGCAGCTTGGGGGGGGGCCCCAATGAGCAGTTCTTC. J is TRBJ2-1 and V is TRBV5-1, with D tentatively TRBD2 (7 bases). The CDR3 has 14 residues. The germline gives CDR1 SGHRS, CDR2 YFSETQ. V was cut by 0 bases and J by 6 bases, with 10 bases left in between.

The genes are TRBV7-2 and TRBJ2-3, with a tentative D call TRBD2 (5 bases). This CDR3 spans 15 amino acids. The V end was cut by 1 base, the J end by 6 bases, with 14 bases between. Germline V gene lookup returns CDR1 SGHTA and CDR2 FQGNSA. The CDR3 nucleotides are TGTGCCAGCAGCTTAGTGCGGAGCCCGGGGGATACGCAGTATTTT. Amino acids: CASSLVRSPGDTQYF. The entire variable domain, with the rest obtained from reference TRBV7-2 and TRBJ2-3, is as follows: GAGVSQSPSNKVTEKGKDVELRCDPISGHTALYWYRQSLGQGLEFLIYFQGNSAPDKSGLPSDRFSAERTGGSVSTLTIQRTQQEDSAVYLCASSLVRSPGDTQYFGPGTRLTVL.

There are many counts of this clonotype. The chain uses TRBV29-1 and TRBJ1-1; D ambiguous. The CDR3 consists of 13 residues. Between the trimmed V and J ends, which lost 7 bases and 1 base, there was a span of 13 bases. CDR1 and CDR2 from the germline V gene are SQVTM and ANQGSEA. Here the CDR3 reads CSAGVAANTEAFF. DNA of the CDR3: TGCAGCGCCGGGGTGGCAGCGAACACTGAAGCTTTCTTT. The entire variable domain, with the rest obtained from reference TRBV29-1 and TRBJ1-1, is as follows: SAVISQKPSRDICQRGTSLTIQCQVDSQVTMMFWYRQQPGQSLTLIATANQGSEATYESGFVIDKFPISRPNLTFSTLTVSNMSPEDSSIYLCSAGVAANTEAFFGQGTRLTVV.

This clonotype was seen more than once but under ten times. This chain links TRBV7-2 with TRBJ2-1; TRBD1 aligns across 7 bases. After removal of 5 bases from V and 5 bases from J, the junction contained 9 bases not matched to a gene. CDR3 length equals 15 residues. CDR1 and CDR2 (germline): SGHTA, FQGNSA. This CDR3 reads CASSLKTGWDNEQFF. CDR3 nucleotides: TGTGCCAGCAGCCTAAAGACAGGGTGGGACAATGAGCAGTTCTTC.

This clonotype was detected many times. The chain recombines TRBV27 with TRBJ1-1; D call uncertain. Germline values: CDR1 MNHEY, CDR2 SMNVEV (reference sequence). This CDR3 has 13 amino acids. V was cut by 1 base and J by 1 base, with 4 bases left in between. The CDR3, as DNA: TGTGCCAGCAGTTTATGGGCGAACACTGAAGCTTTCTTT. It specifies CASSLWANTEAFF.

This clonotype was picked up one time. Compared with germline, one end of the junction differs, possibly owing to a read error. The chain links TRBV7-3 to TRBJ2-5, with a tentative D call TRBD2 (7 bases). The V gene's germline CDR1 is SGHTA and CDR2 FQGTGA. This CDR3 has 16 amino acids. The CDR3 region has the DNA TGTGCCAACAGCCCTGGGATGCGGGGGCCAGAGGAGACCCAGTACTTC. It is translated as CANSPGMRGPEETQYF.

This clonotype was seen only a few times. The genes are TRBV3-1 and TRBJ2-7, with TRBD1 as a possible D gene (6 bases). Trimming left V 0 bases short and J 3 bases short, with 15 bases between. The CDR3 runs 16 residues. Germline V gene data show CDR1 as LGHDT and CDR2 as YNNKEL (reference sequence). CDR3 protein: CASSQDSGVVLYEQYF. CDR3 coding DNA: TGTGCCAGCAGCCAAGATTCAGGGGTGGTCCTCTACGAGCAGTACTTC.

This clonotype was found many times. The chain has TRBV28 and TRBJ1-1; D unresolved. The V and J ends lost 4 bases and 2 bases respectively, with 14 bases between them. The CDR3 runs to 15 residues. CDR1 is MDHEN and CDR2 is SYDVKM in the germline V gene. The CDR3 is CASSWAREINTEAFF. Written as DNA, the CDR3 is TGTGCCAGCAGTTGGGCACGGGAGATAAACACTGAAGCTTTCTTT.

This clonotype was detected a few times. A much larger clone differs by one base, so this may be a read error. This sequence joins TRBV5-1 and TRBJ2-1; 10 bases fit TRBD1. Germline trimming cut 4 bases from V and 7 bases from J; bases unmatched to any gene: 8. Germline CDR1 is SGHRS and CDR2 is YFSETQ. The CDR3 runs 15 residues. The CDR3 sequence is CASSARQGATNEQFF. The CDR3, as DNA: TGCGCCAGCAGCGCCAGACAGGGGGCAACGAATGAGCAGTTCTTC.

This clonotype was found many times. CDR3 protein: CASSLGGTSTDTQYF. CDR3 DNA sequence: TGCGCCAGCAGCTTGGGAGGGACTAGCACAGATACGCAGTATTTT. The chain carries TRBV5-1 and TRBJ2-3; tentative D call: TRBD2 (6 bases). In germline, CDR1 is SGHRS, CDR2 YFSETQ. The V gene lost 0 bases and the J gene lost 0 bases, with 8 bases spanning the gap. This CDR3 has 15 residues.

This clonotype was counted ten times or more. The chain couples TRBV5-1 to TRBJ1-2; a weak D match, TRBD1 (6 bases). The CDR3 covers 16 residues. The V gene's germline CDR1 is SGHRS and CDR2 YFSETQ. V gave up 5 bases and J gave up 2 bases, with 19 bases separating them. The CDR3 region is CASRQTPHRENYGYTF. Written as DNA, the CDR3 is TGCGCCAGCAGACAAACTCCACACAGGGAAAACTATGGCTACACCTTC.

This clonotype was observed many times. V and J are TRBV18 and TRBJ2-2; no definite D call. This CDR3 has 13 residues. V lost 5 bases to trimming and J lost 4 bases, with 8 bases between them. The germline gives CDR1 KGHSH, CDR2 LQKENI. The CDR3 region is CASSADTTGELFF. The CDR3 nucleotides read TGTGCCAGCTCAGCGGATACCACCGGGGAGCTGTTTTTT.

Worth noting for this clonotype: A much larger clone differs by one base, so this may be a read error. V and J are TRBV11-2 and TRBJ2-2; D perhaps matches TRBD1 (5 bases). This CDR3 spans 13 amino acids. CDR1 SGHAT and CDR2 FQNNGV come from the germline V gene. CDR3 sequence: CTSSFKGAGELFF. The CDR3 coding sequence is TGTACCAGCAGCTTTAAAGGGGCCGGGGAGCTGTTTTTT.

This clonotype was observed at least ten times. The V gene is TRBV20-1, the J gene TRBJ1-5; tentatively, D is TRBD1 (5 bases). This CDR3 region has 13 residues. Trimming shortened V by 4 bases and J by 4 bases, and 11 bases separated the two germline ends. Germline CDR1 is DFQATT and CDR2 is SNEGSKA (reference sequence). The CDR3 reads CSAMEEGNQPQHF. The CDR3, as DNA: TGCAGTGCTATGGAGGAGGGGAATCAGCCCCAGCATTTT.

Of note for this clonotype: A much larger clone is a single base away; this may be a read error. The chain joins TRBV5-1 to TRBJ2-5, with TRBD1 as a possible D gene (6 bases). Germline CDR1 SGHRS, CDR2 YFSETQ. The CDR3 extends over 14 amino acids. The DNA of the CDR3 is TGCGCCAGCAGCTCTTCCGGGACAAGAGAGACCCAGTGCTTC. Amino acids: CASSSSGTRETQCF.

This clonotype occurred many times. The chain recombines TRBV20-1 with TRBJ1-4; D is possibly TRBD1 (6 bases). The CDR3 runs to 12 residues. V was shortened by 4 bases and J by 7 bases, with 10 bases between the two germline ends. The germline V gene has CDR1 DFQATT and CDR2 SNEGSKA (reference sequence). DNA of the CDR3: TGCAGTGCTACGACAGGATCTGAAAAACTGTTTTTT. This gives the protein CSATTGSEKLFF.

This clonotype was seen at least ten times. V gene TRBV5-6 combines with J gene TRBJ2-5; TRBD1 is a possible D gene (8 bases). Germline V gene data show CDR1 as SGHDT and CDR2 as YYEEEE. CDR3 length: 17 residues. V lost 0 bases to trimming and J lost 2 bases, with 17 bases between them. CDR3 in amino acids: CASSLGGQGLPQETQYF. The CDR3 DNA reads as TGTGCCAGCAGCTTGGGCGGACAGGGACTACCTCAAGAGACCCAGTACTTC.

This clonotype came up many times. This chain joins TRBV10-3 and TRBJ1-5; 7 bases are shared with TRBD1. V was clipped by 5 bases and J by 3 bases; unmatched bases: 4. This CDR3 is built from 14 residues. The germline V gene has CDR1 ENHRY and CDR2 SYGVKD. CDR3 region: CAISLGQSNQPQHF. CDR3 sequence (DNA): TGTGCCATCAGTTTGGGACAGTCCAATCAGCCCCAGCATTTT.

This clonotype has just a few counts. The chain recombines TRBV2 with TRBJ2-7; perhaps D is TRBD1 or TRBD2 (5 bases each). CDR1 is SNHLY, CDR2 FYNNEI, per germline. V dropped 7 bases and J dropped 2 bases, with 12 bases sitting between them. The length of the CDR3 is 13 residues. In DNA, the CDR3 is TGTGCCAGCAAAGGGACGGAGACCTACGAGCAGTACTTC. As protein: CASKGTETYEQYF.

This clonotype was counted many times. This sequence joins TRBV28 and TRBJ2-1; no definite D call. This CDR3 region has 13 residues. Per germline, CDR1 MDHEN and CDR2 SYDVKM. V shed 3 bases and J shed 6 bases, with 9 bases lying between them. Here the CDR3 reads CASSFPQPNEQFF. The CDR3 DNA reads as TGTGCCAGCAGTTTTCCACAGCCCAATGAGCAGTTCTTC.

This clonotype came up many times. This chain joins TRBV5-1 and TRBJ2-3, with 9 positions matching TRBD2. The ends lost 5 bases at V and 1 base at J; junction bases unmatched: 5. From germline, CDR1 is SGHRS and CDR2 YFSETQ. The CDR3 runs to 15 residues. The CDR3 region has the DNA TGCGCCAGCAGGGGACTAGCCAGCGGCACAGATACGCAGTATTTT. It specifies CASRGLASGTDTQYF. The variable domain in full, completed from reference TRBV5-1 and TRBJ2-3, reads KAGVTQTPRYLIKTRGQQVTLSCSPISGHRSVSWYQQTPGQGLQFLFEYFSETQRNKGNFPGRFSGRQFSNSRSEMNVSTLELGDSALYLCASRGLASGTDTQYFGPGTRLTVL.

CDR3 sequence (DNA): TGTGCCAGCAGCACGCCGGGATCAAACATTCAGTACTTC. Translating it yields CASSTPGSNIQYF. The V and J genes are TRBV28 and TRBJ2-4; tentatively, D is TRBD2 (5 bases). CDR1 MDHEN and CDR2 SYDVKM come from the germline V gene. Trimming pared 6 bases from V and 6 bases from J, leaving 12 bases between. The CDR3 has 13 amino acids.

This clonotype was counted at least ten times. V gene TRBV5-1 combines with J gene TRBJ1-5; D is unresolved. CDR1 and CDR2 (germline): SGHRS, YFSETQ. There are 13 residues in the CDR3. Trimming stripped 5 bases from V and 0 bases from J, with 6 bases between. CDR3 bases: TGCGCCAGCAGTGTCGATAGCAATCAGCCCCAGCATTTT. It specifies CASSVDSNQPQHF. The variable domain in full, with the rest retrieved from reference TRBV5-1 and TRBJ1-5, is KAGVTQTPRYLIKTRGQQVTLSCSPISGHRSVSWYQQTPGQGLQFLFEYFSETQRNKGNFPGRFSGRQFSNSRSEMNVSTLELGDSALYLCASSVDSNQPQHFGDGTRLSIL.